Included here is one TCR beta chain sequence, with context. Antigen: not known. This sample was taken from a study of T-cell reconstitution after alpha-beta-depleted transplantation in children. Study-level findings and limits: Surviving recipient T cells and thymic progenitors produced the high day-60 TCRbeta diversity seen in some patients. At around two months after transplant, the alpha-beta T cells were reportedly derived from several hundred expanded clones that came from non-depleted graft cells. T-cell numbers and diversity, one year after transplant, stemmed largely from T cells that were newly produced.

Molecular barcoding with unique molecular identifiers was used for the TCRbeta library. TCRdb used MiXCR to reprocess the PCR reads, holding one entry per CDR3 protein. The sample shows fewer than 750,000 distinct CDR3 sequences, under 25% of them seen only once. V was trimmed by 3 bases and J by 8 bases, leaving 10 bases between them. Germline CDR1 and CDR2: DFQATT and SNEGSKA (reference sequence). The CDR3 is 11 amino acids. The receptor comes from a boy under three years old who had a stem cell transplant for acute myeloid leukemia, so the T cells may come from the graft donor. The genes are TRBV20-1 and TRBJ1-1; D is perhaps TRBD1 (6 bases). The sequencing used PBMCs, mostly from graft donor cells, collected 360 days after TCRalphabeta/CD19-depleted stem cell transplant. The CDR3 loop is CSASPTGEAFF. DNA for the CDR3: TGCAGTGCTAGCCCGACAGGAGAAGCTTTCTTT.